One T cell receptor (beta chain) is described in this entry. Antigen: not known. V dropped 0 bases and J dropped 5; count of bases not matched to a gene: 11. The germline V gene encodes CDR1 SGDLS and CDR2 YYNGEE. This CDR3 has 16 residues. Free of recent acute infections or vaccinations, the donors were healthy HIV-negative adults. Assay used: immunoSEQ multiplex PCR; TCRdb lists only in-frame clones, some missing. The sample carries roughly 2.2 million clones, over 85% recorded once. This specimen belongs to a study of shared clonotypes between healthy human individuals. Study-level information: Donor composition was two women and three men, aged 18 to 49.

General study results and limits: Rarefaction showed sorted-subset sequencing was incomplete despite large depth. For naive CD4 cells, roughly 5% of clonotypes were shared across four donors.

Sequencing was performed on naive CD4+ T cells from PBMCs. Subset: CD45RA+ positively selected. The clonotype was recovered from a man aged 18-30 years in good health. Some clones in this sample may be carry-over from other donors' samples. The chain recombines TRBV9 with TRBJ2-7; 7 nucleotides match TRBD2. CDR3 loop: CASSVAGREYIHEQYF. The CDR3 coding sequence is TGTGCCAGCAGCGTAGCTGGGCGGGAGTATATCCACGAGCAGTACTTC.